Here is one T cell receptor beta chain with its context. Recruitment covered about 25 US areas and drew participants whose ages spanned roughly 18 to 89 years. This sample is drawn from a study of blood T cell repertoires in COVID-19. Study background: The United States, Italy and Spain provided the acute and convalescent COVID-19 samples.

Original processing notes: Reference gene primer amplification gave nucleated cell count estimates. Generated by immunoSEQ multiplex PCR, the TCRdb table keeps only in-frame clones and is missing some. From that table come the V and J calls and clone size; the DNA was used to work out D and trimming. This table has over 350,000 clones, more than 75% appearing once. The receptor comes from a woman aged 18-29 years who had recovered from COVID-19. Material: PBMCs or T cells enriched from blood (not recorded which).

The CDR3 nucleotides read TGTGCCAGAAGATTGAACCACCGGGGACAGGGGTACGGCTACACCTTC. Protein product: CARRLNHRGQGYGYTF. The chain joins TRBV5-3 to TRBJ1-2; 10 positions match TRBD1. TRBV5-3 is marked as an open reading frame, function uncertain. This CDR3 contains 16 residues. V trimming: 5 bases; J trimming: 8 bases; junction bases outside the gene matches: 15.